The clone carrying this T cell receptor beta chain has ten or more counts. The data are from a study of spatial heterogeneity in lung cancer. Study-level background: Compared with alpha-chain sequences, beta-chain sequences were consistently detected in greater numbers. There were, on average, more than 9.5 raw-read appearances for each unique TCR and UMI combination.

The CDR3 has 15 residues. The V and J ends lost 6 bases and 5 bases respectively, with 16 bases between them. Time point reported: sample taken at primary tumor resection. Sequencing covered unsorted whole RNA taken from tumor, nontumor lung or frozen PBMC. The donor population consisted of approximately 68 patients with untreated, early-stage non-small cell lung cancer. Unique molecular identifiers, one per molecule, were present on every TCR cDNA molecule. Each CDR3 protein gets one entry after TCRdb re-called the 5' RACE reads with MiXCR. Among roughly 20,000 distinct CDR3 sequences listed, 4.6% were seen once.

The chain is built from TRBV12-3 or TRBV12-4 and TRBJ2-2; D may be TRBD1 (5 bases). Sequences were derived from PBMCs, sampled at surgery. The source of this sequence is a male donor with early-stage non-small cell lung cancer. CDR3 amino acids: CASSQAGLSTGELFF. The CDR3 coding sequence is TGTGCCAGCAGCCAAGCAGGGCTCTCAACCGGGGAGCTGTTTTTT.